The 28 T cell receptor beta chains in this list originate from one sample, sequenced in a study of human T cells and chemical hapten exposure (TCRdb year 2021). Libraries were built with RACE. The data were produced on a NextSeq 500. TCRdb applied fastp at Q25 and MiXCR to the public reads, then kept only in-frame beta chains. Rows merge per CDR3 protein into single entries with the most common DNA and genes. This sample has about 52,000 distinct CDR3 sequences in its table, and more than 9% of those were observed once. More than 9% of the sample is held by the ten biggest clonotypes. Explained via the paper, the time point label denotes: pre-sensitization, week 0. What this sample's treatment or condition label stands for: therapeutic diphenylcyclopropenone sensitization with weekly scalp DPC. Total RNA was extracted from unfractionated whole blood collected in Tempus Blood RNA tubes. The sample here was whole blood, taken in connection with sensitization to the hapten diphenylcyclopropenone (DPC). These receptors all stem from a woman in her 30s with alopecia areata. Some clones in this sample may be carry-over from other donors' samples.

This chain connects TRBV6-5 to TRBJ1-3; no clear D gene. Germline V CDR1 and CDR2: MNHEY, SVGAGI. There are 18 residues in the CDR3. Trimming shortened V by 2 bases and J by 0 bases, and 17 bases separated the two germline ends. In DNA, the CDR3 is TGTGCCAGCAGTTACCGGCCGCAGGTGATGAGCTCTGGAAACACCATATATTTT. Translated: CASSYRPQVMSSGNTIYF.

V usage is TRBV7-8 and J usage is TRBJ2-1, with unresolved D. Germline V gene data show CDR1 as SGHVS and CDR2 as FQNEAQ. The CDR3 loop spans 11 amino acids. The germline V and J ends were trimmed by 4 bases and 8 bases, with 6 bases remaining between them. CDR3 DNA sequence: TGTGCCAGCAGCTCTCAGTATGAGCAGTTCTTC. This sequence encodes CASSSQYEQFF.

This clonotype was detected ten times or more. This chain joins TRBV28 and TRBJ1-1; the D is unclear. The V gene's germline CDR1 is MDHEN and CDR2 SYDVKM. The CDR3 spans 10 residues. Trimming pared 6 bases from V and 3 bases from J, leaving 2 bases between. This CDR3 is CASRDTEAFF. For the CDR3, the DNA is TGTGCCAGCAGGGACACTGAAGCTTTCTTT.

This clonotype has at least ten counts. The rearrangement links TRBV6-1 to TRBJ1-5, with D hard to call. Germline V lookup: CDR1 MNHNS, CDR2 SASEGT. Between the trimmed V and J ends, which lost 4 bases and 4 bases, there was a span of 8 bases. The CDR3 is 13 amino acids. The CDR3 DNA reads as TGTGCCAGCAGTGTACAGAGTAATCAGCCCCAGCATTTT. This gives the protein CASSVQSNQPQHF.

This clonotype was observed many times. The chain joins TRBV5-4 to TRBJ2-3; D gene unclear. The CDR3 length is 13 residues. Germline CDR1 is SGHNT and CDR2 is YYREEE (reference sequence). Trimming removed 1 base at V and 4 bases at J, with 7 bases between. Written as DNA, the CDR3 is TGTGCCAGCAGCTTGAAAGGGCCAGATACGCAGTATTTT. Its translation is CASSLKGPDTQYF. The variable domain in full, with the rest retrieved from reference TRBV5-4 and TRBJ2-3, is ETGVTQSPTHLIKTRGQQVTLRCSSQSGHNTVSWYQQALGQGPQFIFQYYREEENGRGNFPPRFSGLQFPNYSSELNVNALELDDSALYLCASSLKGPDTQYFGPGTRLTVL.

Many counts were recorded for this clonotype. The rearrangement joins TRBV28 to TRBJ1-6; 12 bases agree with TRBD1. The CDR3 has 16 amino acids. Germline CDR1 reads MDHEN; CDR2 reads SYDVKM. V was clipped by 6 bases and J by 6 bases; unmatched bases: 6. The CDR3 nucleotides are TGTGCCAGCAGCGGGACAGGGGGCTATCGTAATTCACCCCTCCACTTT. Protein: CASSGTGGYRNSPLHF.

This chain connects TRBV11-3 to TRBJ1-1, with 8 bases matching TRBD1. The CDR3 totals 14 residues. V lost 5 bases and J lost 11; bases outside the gene matches: 13. Germline V lookup: CDR1 SGHNT, CDR2 YENEEA. CDR3 nucleotides: TGTGCCAGCAGCGAGGGGGGACCCCAGGGGGCGGCTTTCTTT. Translated: CASSEGGPQGAAFF.

This clonotype was seen repeatedly, ten times or more. The chain joins TRBV5-1 to TRBJ1-4; tentatively, D is TRBD1 (6 bases). The CDR3 is made up of 14 amino acids. CDR1 is SGHRS and CDR2 is YFSETQ in the germline V gene. V lost 2 bases to trimming and J lost 5 bases, with 10 bases between them. The DNA of the CDR3 is TGCGCCAGCAGCTTTGGACAGTCCAATGAAAAACTGTTTTTT. This gives the protein CASSFGQSNEKLFF.

This chain links TRBV20-1 with TRBJ2-7; D possibly matches TRBD1 or TRBD2 (6 bases each). The germline CDR1 and CDR2 sequences are DFQATT and SNEGSKA (reference sequence). There are 13 residues in the CDR3. Between the trimmed V and J ends, which lost 1 base and 3 bases, there was a span of 10 bases. The chain's CDR3 is CSARGGAGYEQYF. The DNA of the CDR3 is TGCAGTGCTAGAGGGGGGGCTGGCTACGAGCAGTACTTC.

This clonotype has ten or more counts. J is TRBJ1-2 and V is TRBV20-1; TRBD1 aligns across 12 bases. Trimming at V came to 1 base and at J to 8 bases, leaving 11 bases not matched to a gene. CDR1 DFQATT and CDR2 SNEGSKA come from the germline V gene (reference sequence). This CDR3 is built from 16 residues. The CDR3 DNA sequence: TGCAGTGCTAGAGTTTCCGGGACAGGGGGCCAGAGAGGCTACACCTTC. It encodes CSARVSGTGGQRGYTF.

This clonotype was picked up a small number of times. The chain couples TRBV4-1 to TRBJ1-4; D gene unclear. CDR1 and CDR2 from the germline V gene are MGHRA and YSYEKL. V was pared by 1 base and J by 2 bases, with 11 bases between. The CDR3 loop spans 16 amino acids. CDR3 DNA: TGCGCCAGCAGCCAAGTGCTTGGCAGTACTAATGAAAAACTGTTTTTT. Translating it yields CASSQVLGSTNEKLFF.

This clonotype was recorded many times. V gene TRBV10-2 combines with J gene TRBJ1-2; D not resolved. There are 15 residues in the CDR3. V dropped 2 bases and J dropped 0 bases, with 10 bases sitting between them. Germline CDR1 reads WSHSY; CDR2 reads SAAADI. This chain's CDR3 is CASSEPRTTNYGYTF. The CDR3 DNA sequence: TGCGCCAGCAGTGAGCCCAGAACTACTAACTATGGCTACACCTTC.

This clonotype was seen many times. J is TRBJ1-4 and V is TRBV19; 7 nucleotides agree with TRBD1. The CDR3 spans 15 residues. Losses at the gene ends were 7 bases for V and 4 bases for J; bases not matched to a gene: 9. Per germline, CDR1 LNHDA and CDR2 SQIVND (reference sequence). CDR3 coding DNA: TGTGCCAGTAAACCAGGGGGAGCGGGTAATGAAAAACTGTTTTTT. It is translated as CASKPGGAGNEKLFF.

In its sample, this clonotype was seen a few times. The chain links TRBV6-2 or TRBV6-3 to TRBJ1-5; a possible D gene is TRBD1 (6 bases). Trimming cost V 6 bases and J 5 bases, with 14 bases left between them. The CDR3 length is 14 residues. From germline, CDR1 is MNHEY and CDR2 SVGEGT. The CDR3 nucleotides read TGTGCCAGCAGCTACACAGGGAGAGATCAGCCCCAGCATTTT. As protein: CASSYTGRDQPQHF.

This clonotype has a handful of counts. This sequence joins TRBV12-3 or TRBV12-4 and TRBJ1-4; possible D gene TRBD1, 5 bases. The CDR3 extends over 13 amino acids. With 7 bases removed from V and 9 bases from J, the gap between germline ends came to 15 bases. CDR3 loop: CASTPAGGQKLFF. The CDR3 DNA follows: TGTGCCAGCACCCCCGCCGGGGGTCAAAAACTGTTTTTT.

This rearrangement joins TRBV29-1 to TRBJ2-2; no clear D. This CDR3 is built from 12 residues. CDR1 and CDR2 (germline): SQVTM, ANQGSEA. Trimming cost V 4 bases and J 4 bases, with 7 bases left between them. The CDR3 protein is CSVVGPTGELFF. The CDR3 coding sequence is TGCAGCGTTGTCGGGCCCACCGGGGAGCTGTTTTTT.

This clonotype has more than one count but fewer than ten. The gene calls are TRBV7-9 and TRBJ2-5; D is possibly TRBD2 (6 bases). The CDR3 length is 12 residues. Germline CDR1 is SEHNR and CDR2 is FQNEAQ (reference sequence). Between the trimmed V and J ends, which lost 6 bases and 2 bases, there was a span of 7 bases. This CDR3 is CASSSGQETQYF. CDR3 DNA: TGTGCCAGCAGTAGCGGTCAAGAGACCCAGTACTTC.

The chain uses TRBV18 and TRBJ1-6; the D gene is possibly TRBD1 (5 bases). CDR3 length equals 13 residues. The germline CDR1 and CDR2 sequences are KGHSH and LQKENI. The ends were cut back, 1 base at V and 14 bases at J, with 12 bases in the middle. The CDR3 spells CASSPRGPGTLHF. Here the CDR3 DNA reads TGTGCCAGCTCACCACGGGGACCAGGAACCCTCCACTTT. Together with reference TRBV18 and TRBJ1-6, the CDR3 gives the full variable domain: NAGVMQNPRHLVRRRGQEARLRCSPMKGHSHVYWYRQLPEEGLKFMVYLQKENIIDESGMPKERFSAEFPKEGPSILRIQQVVRGDSAAYFCASSPRGPGTLHFGNGTRLTVT.

The chain is built from TRBV6-5 and TRBJ1-6; 7 bases align to TRBD1. The CDR3 runs 15 residues. The germline CDR1 and CDR2 sequences are MNHEY and SVGAGI. The junction had 6 bases not matched to a gene; V was cut back by 7 bases and J by 3 bases. CDR3 sequence: CASTETGYYNSPLHF. The CDR3 DNA reads TGTGCCAGCACAGAGACAGGGTACTATAATTCACCCCTCCACTTT.

As to this clonotype: The junction departs from germline at one end; a sequencing error may be responsible. The CDR3 coding sequence is TGTGCCACCAGCAGACCGACAACAGGGGGCGAGCAGCACTTC. It codes for CATSRPTTGGEQHF. V gene TRBV15 combines with J gene TRBJ2-7, with 9 bases aligning to TRBD1. Per the germline V gene, CDR1 is LNHNV and CDR2 is YYDKDF (reference sequence). CDR3 length: 14 amino acids.

V usage is TRBV6-6 and J usage is TRBJ1-4; the match to TRBD1 covers 10 bases. CDR3 size: 15 residues. Germline CDR1 is MNHNY and CDR2 is SVGAGI (reference sequence). V gave up 4 bases and J gave up 6 bases; unmatched junction bases: 5. The CDR3, as DNA: TGTGCCAGCAGTTCCGCCGGGACAGGGGATGAAAAACTGTTTTTT. It specifies CASSSAGTGDEKLFF.

The CDR3: CASSLAGGPPDTQYF. Here the CDR3 DNA reads TGTGCCAGCAGTTTAGCGGGGGGGCCACCAGATACGCAGTATTTT. The chain joins TRBV6-4 to TRBJ2-3; 11 bases line up with TRBD2. The germline V gene encodes CDR1 MRHNA and CDR2 SNTAGT. CDR3 length equals 15 residues. J was trimmed by 4 bases and V by 5 bases; bases with no gene match: 5.

This clonotype was detected a few times. The chain has TRBV29-1 and TRBJ2-1; perhaps D is TRBD1 or TRBD2 (5 bases each). The germline V gene encodes CDR1 SQVTM and CDR2 ANQGSEA. Between the trimmed V and J ends, which lost 3 bases and 8 bases, there was a span of 20 bases. The CDR3 runs 15 residues. The CDR3 loop is CSVEGVVGYNDEQFF. The CDR3 coding sequence is TGCAGCGTTGAGGGGGTCGTAGGTTATAATGATGAGCAGTTCTTC.

This clonotype was observed a handful of times. The rearrangement links TRBV20-1 to TRBJ1-2; possibly TRBD1 for D (5 bases). The CDR3 consists of 12 residues. Germline lookup yields CDR1 DFQATT and CDR2 SNEGSKA (reference sequence). Trimming removed 0 bases at V and 3 bases at J, with 5 bases between. The CDR3 DNA follows: TGCAGTGCTAGAGAGACAGACTATGGCTACACCTTC. Protein: CSARETDYGYTF.

Notes on this clonotype: Being one base from a much bigger clone, this may be a read error. V and J are TRBV10-3 and TRBJ1-1; D is uncertain. The CDR3 contains 13 residues. The V gene lost 2 bases and the J gene lost 3 bases, with 7 bases spanning the gap. Germline V CDR1 and CDR2: ENHRY, SYGVKD. The CDR3 protein is CAISEPGDTEAFF. CDR3 bases: TGTGCCATCAGTGAGCCTGGCGACACTGAAGCTTTCTTT.

This clonotype appeared a few times. V usage is TRBV12-3 or TRBV12-4 and J usage is TRBJ2-6; D remains ambiguous. V was clipped by 6 bases and J by 0 bases, with 21 bases between them. The CDR3 spans 19 residues. This CDR3 reads CASSPRYLGPTSGANVLTF. The DNA for the CDR3 is TGTGCCAGCAGCCCCCGATATCTAGGACCAACCTCTGGGGCCAACGTCCTGACTTTC.

This clonotype was counted at least ten times. The V and J genes are TRBV20-1 and TRBJ1-4; 9 nucleotides match TRBD1. Unmatched junction bases numbered 6, after V lost 3 bases and J lost 7 bases. This CDR3 region has 14 residues. Germline CDR1 DFQATT, CDR2 SNEGSKA (reference sequence). CDR3 nucleotide sequence: TGCAGTGCTAGCCGCGGACAGGGGCGTGAAAAACTGTTTTTT. Translated: CSASRGQGREKLFF.

This chain links TRBV5-1 with TRBJ2-3, with TRBD1 matching over 7 bases. The V gene end was trimmed by 5 bases and the J gene end by 0 bases; junction bases not matched to a gene: 6. The CDR3 has 15 residues. Germline loops: CDR1 SGHRS, CDR2 YFSETQ. This chain's CDR3 is CASSEGAESTDTQYF. In DNA, the CDR3 is TGCGCCAGCAGTGAGGGGGCCGAAAGCACAGATACGCAGTATTTT. Drawing the rest from reference TRBV5-1 and TRBJ2-3, the complete variable domain is KAGVTQTPRYLIKTRGQQVTLSCSPISGHRSVSWYQQTPGQGLQFLFEYFSETQRNKGNFPGRFSGRQFSNSRSEMNVSTLELGDSALYLCASSEGAESTDTQYFGPGTRLTVL.